This T cell receptor (beta chain) was captured by sequencing in a study of T cells in Graves' hyperthyroidism and ophthalmopathy. As for this clonotype: The target antigen is unknown.

Amplified TCR beta CDR3 regions derived from RNA transcripts. HTBI primers were the set used in a first-round RT-PCR of the TCR CDR3. Each CDR3 protein is one row after TCRdb ran MiXCR on the multiplex PCR reads. The sample holds hundreds of thousands of distinct CDR3 sequences, around 20% seen once. The blood sample dates from first hyperthyroidism diagnosis, preceding any ophthalmopathy symptoms. CDR3 length: 18 amino acids. V was shortened by 7 bases and J by 1 base, with 20 bases between the two germline ends. Germline V gene sequence: CDR1 MNHEY, CDR2 SMNVEV (reference sequence). Overall study findings and caveats: Most thyroid clonotypes that were expanded above 0.001 also turned up in blood.

The sequence was collected from a woman between 50 and 59 years old with Graves' hyperthyroidism that later progressed to Graves' ophthalmopathy. J is TRBJ2-6 and V is TRBV27; perhaps D is TRBD1 or TRBD2 (7 bases each). The sample consisted of blood. The DNA of the CDR3 is TGTGCCAGCACCCCTCGGGGAGGGGGCGGGTCTGGGGCCAACGTCCTGACTTTC. Protein: CASTPRGGGGSGANVLTF.